This TCR beta chain was sequenced for a study of T cell changes during pregnancy in multiple sclerosis. The assay was immunoSEQ multiplex PCR, and TCRdb's table has in-frame clones only and misses some. The sample carries tens of thousands of clones, 85% to 95% recorded once. This clone showed up just once. V shed 2 bases, J shed 4 bases, and the junction held 12 bases outside the gene matches. The germline CDR1 and CDR2 sequences are SGHTA and FQGNSA. This CDR3 contains 19 residues. V is TRBV7-2 and J is TRBJ2-2; 11 nucleotides line up with TRBD1. The clonotype comes from a female donor with multiple sclerosis, enrolled in a pregnancy study. The specimen was CD4+ T cells from peripheral blood mononuclear cells, collected after pregnancy. CDR3 region: CASSLTARTGGLSTGELFF. The DNA of the CDR3 is TGTGCCAGCAGCTTAACGGCCCGGACAGGGGGCTTGAGCACCGGGGAGCTGTTTTTT.